This T cell receptor beta chain was sequenced in a study of early T cells in non-severe SARS-CoV-2 infection. The wider study: Chains were unpaired, as sequencing was done on bulk RNA from unsorted whole blood. Notes on the study in general: The study's VDJdb matching favored anti-spike CD8 responses and missed private and CD4 specificities.

The CDR3 length is 15 residues. The V gene's germline CDR1 is SGHAT and CDR2 FQNNGV. V lost 2 bases and J lost 0, with 8 bases in between. This clonotype was detected only a few times. No antigen is known for it. Unique molecular identifiers were added to individual cDNA molecules. TCRdb used MiXCR to reprocess the 5' RACE reads, holding one entry per CDR3 protein. This sample has 40,000 to 65,000 distinct CDR3 sequences, with approximately 8% found just once. V usage is TRBV11-2 and J usage is TRBJ2-1; D gene uncertain. The sample comprised whole blood. The receptor was isolated from an adult who was a healthcare worker with PCR-confirmed SARS-CoV-2 infection or an uninfected control (not recorded which). For the CDR3, the DNA is TGTGCCAGCAGCTTAACGAGGAGCTCCTACAATGAGCAGTTCTTC. Translated, it gives CASSLTRSSYNEQFF. Supplemented by reference TRBV11-2 and TRBJ2-1, the full variable domain reads EAGVAQSPRYKIIEKRQSVAFWCNPISGHATLYWYQQILGQGPKLLIQFQNNGVVDDSQLPKDRFSAERLKGVDSTLKIQPAKLEDSAVYLCASSLTRSSYNEQFFGPGTRLTVL.